A selection of T cell receptor beta chains follows, all from one sample in a study of Ad26.COV2.S vaccination and SARS-CoV-2 variants. The assay was immunoSEQ multiplex PCR, and TCRdb's table has in-frame clones only and misses some. The sample contains about 330,000 clones, almost 90% of which appear only once. The starting material was peripheral blood, obtained in a trial of Ad26.COV2.S vaccine versus placebo. These receptors all stem from a person between 18 and 65 years old who received the Ad26.COV2.S COVID-19 vaccine or a placebo. CDR3s include the opening cysteine and the closing phenylalanine or tryptophan. D genes are given only for firm matches. The size of a clone is reported for some rows only, either as once, few or many, or as a class for expanded clones.

V gene	J gene	D gene	clone size	CDR3 DNA	CDR3 protein
TRBV2	TRBJ1-5	TRBD1	few	TGTGCCAGCAGCTTAGACAGGGTTGGGCCCCAGCATTTT	CASSLDRVGPQHF
TRBV9	TRBJ2-5	TRBD1	.	TGTGCCAGCAGCGTTACCGAGGGGGCGCTTTTGGGGGAGACCCAGTACTTC	CASSVTEGALLGETQYF
TRBV5-1	TRBJ2-2	.	.	TGCGCCAGCAGCTTGGACGCGAACACCGGGGAGCTGTTTTTT	CASSLDANTGELFF
TRBV10-1	TRBJ2-3	TRBD2	.	TGCGCCAGCAGTGAGTCGGGAGGGTTCACAGATACGCAGTATTTT	CASSESGGFTDTQYF
TRBV7-9	TRBJ2-7	.	.	TGTGCCAGCAGACCTAGCGAAGCCTACGAGCAGTACTTC	CASRPSEAYEQYF
TRBV7-9	TRBJ2-3	TRBD2	.	TGTGCCAGCAGCCGATCTCAGGGACTAGCGGGGGGAGAGGATACGCAGTATTTT	CASSRSQGLAGGEDTQYF
TRBV6-5	TRBJ1-5	.	.	TGTGCCAGCGGGGTAGCAGGCAATCAGCCCCAGCATTTT	CASGVAGNQPQHF
TRBV6-2/TRBV6-3	TRBJ2-5	TRBD1	.	TGTGCCAGCAGTCTAGGACAGGGGGCGCAGGAGACCCAGTACTTC	CASSLGQGAQETQYF
TRBV4-2	TRBJ2-3	.	.	TGTGCCAGCAGCCAAGACTTGGGGGTTAATAGCCGCCGCACAGATACGCAGTATTTT	CASSQDLGVNSRRTDTQYF
TRBV9	TRBJ1-1	.	.	TGTGCCAGCAGCGTAGCGCCCAGCACTGAAGCTTTCTTT	CASSVAPSTEAFF
TRBV7-9	TRBJ2-5	TRBD2	.	TGTGCCAGCAGCCTCCAACTCTCGCTAGCGGCGCGGGAGACCCAGTACTTC	CASSLQLSLAARETQYF
TRBV19	TRBJ1-5	TRBD1	.	TGTGCCAGTAGTATACCGGGACAGGGAGATCAGCCCCAGCATTTT	CASSIPGQGDQPQHF
TRBV6-5	TRBJ1-4	.	.	TGTGCCAGCAGTTACTCAGGGACCACCAATGAAAAACTGTTTTTT	CASSYSGTTNEKLFF
TRBV7-2	TRBJ2-6	.	.	TGTGCCAGCAGCTCCCCTTTGGACAGCTCTGGGGCCAACGTCCTGACTTTC	CASSSPLDSSGANVLTF
TRBV9	TRBJ2-1	.	.	TGTGCCAGCAGCGGTAACCAATACAGCTCCGTTTACAATGAGCAGTTCTTC	CASSGNQYSSVYNEQFF
TRBV3-1/TRBV3-2	TRBJ1-4	TRBD1	.	TGTGCCAGCAGCGCGCGCCGGGACAGAGAGCCCATTTCAGGTAATGAAAAACTGTTTTTT	CASSARRDREPISGNEKLFF
TRBV2	TRBJ2-2	TRBD1	.	TGTGCCAGCAGGCTTCCGGGACAGGGGCGGGCCGGGGAGCTGTTTTTT	CASRLPGQGRAGELFF
TRBV24-1	TRBJ2-1	.	.	TGTGCCACCAGTGATAGGGAGGACTCCAGACGCAATGAGCAGTTCTTC	CATSDREDSRRNEQFF
TRBV7-9	TRBJ2-1	.	.	TGTGCCAGCAGCTTATCACTTGAGCAGTTCTTC	CASSLSLEQFF
TRBV4-3	TRBJ1-2	TRBD1	.	TGCGCCAGCAGCCAAGTTCCGGGACAGAGCTATGGCTACACCTTC	CASSQVPGQSYGYTF
TRBV5-4	TRBJ2-3	.	.	TGTGCCAGCAGCATCGGGGGCGAGTGGGATACGCAGTATTTT	CASSIGGEWDTQYF
TRBV7-6	TRBJ1-1	.	.	TGTGCCAGCAGCTTAGGCGATGCTGAAGCTTTCTTT	CASSLGDAEAFF
TRBV19	TRBJ2-1	.	few	TGTGCCAGTAGCATACAGGCCCGCAATGAGCAGTTCTTC	CASSIQARNEQFF
TRBV24-1	TRBJ2-1	TRBD2	few	TGTGCCACCAGTGCGAGGACTAGCGCCTACAATGAGCAGTTCTTC	CATSARTSAYNEQFF
TRBV30	TRBJ2-5	.	few	TGTGCCTGGAGTGTACCTCGTGAGACCCAGTACTTC	CAWSVPRETQYF
TRBV7-8	TRBJ2-6	TRBD2	once	TGTGCCAGCACACGAGCGGGGGGCCATGTTTACGGGGCCAACGTCCTGACTTTC	CASTRAGGHVYGANVLTF
TRBV5-8	TRBJ2-1	TRBD2	.	TGTGCCAGCAGCCAACCCCGAGGGGGGACTAGTATTCGTAATGAGCAGTTCTTC	CASSQPRGGTSIRNEQFF
TRBV7-9	TRBJ2-3	.	.	TGTGCCAGCAGCCTAGCATTGGGCACAGATACGCAGTATTTT	CASSLALGTDTQYF
TRBV28	TRBJ2-6	TRBD2	.	TGTGCCATAGAGAGCGGGGGGGCCTCTGGGGCCAACGTCCTGACTTTC	CAIESGGASGANVLTF
TRBV7-9	TRBJ1-3	.	.	TGTGCCAGCAGCTTATACGGCACAGGGACTCACTCTGGAAACACCATATATTTT	CASSLYGTGTHSGNTIYF
TRBV4-3	TRBJ2-3	.	.	TGCGCCAGCAGCCAAGATACGTCCACAGATACGCAGTATTTT	CASSQDTSTDTQYF
TRBV4-3	TRBJ2-3	.	.	TGCGCCAGCAGCCCCGGACTGTTTACTAGCACAGATACGCAGTATTTT	CASSPGLFTSTDTQYF
TRBV4-2	TRBJ2-1	TRBD2	.	TGTGCCAGCAGCCTCGGAGTAGCGGGGTCCTACAATGAGCAGTTCTTC	CASSLGVAGSYNEQFF
TRBV13	TRBJ2-3	.	.	TGTGCCAGCAGCTTAGGACAGGTGACAGATACGCAGTATTTT	CASSLGQVTDTQYF
TRBV3-1/TRBV3-2	TRBJ1-4	.	.	TGTGCCAGCAGCGCCTTTAGGCAGGCAATAACTAATGAAAAACTGTTTTTT	CASSAFRQAITNEKLFF
TRBV13	TRBJ2-1	TRBD1	.	TGTGCCAGCAGCGGACGACAGGGTCGGGTGTCCTACAATGAGCAGTTCTTC	CASSGRQGRVSYNEQFF
TRBV10-1	TRBJ2-7	.	.	TGCGCCAGCAGTGTCGGGGGGCTCAACTCCTACGAGCAGTACTTC	CASSVGGLNSYEQYF
TRBV9	TRBJ2-2	TRBD1	once	TGTGCCAGCAGCCCCAAAGCCGGGACAGCGGTTGGGACCGGGGAGCTGTTTTTT	CASSPKAGTAVGTGELFF
TRBV7-9	TRBJ2-1	.	.	TGTGCCAGCAGCTTAGTAGCCCTCCCCTACAATGAGCAGTTCTTC	CASSLVALPYNEQFF
TRBV4-1	TRBJ2-2	.	.	TGCGCCAGCAGCCGGATAGGGGGGCATAACACCGGGGAGCTGTTTTTT	CASSRIGGHNTGELFF
TRBV7-9	TRBJ2-1	.	.	TGTGCCAGCGGCGCTGCCTACTACAATGAGCAGTTCTTC	CASGAAYYNEQFF
TRBV5-6	TRBJ1-2	.	few	TGTGCCTCGGAGGAGGGCGGGAAATATGATGGCTACACCTTC	CASEEGGKYDGYTF
TRBV27	TRBJ1-5	.	.	TGTGCCAGCAGTTTGGGTAGCAATCAGCCCCAGCATTTT	CASSLGSNQPQHF
TRBV28	TRBJ2-1	TRBD2	.	TGTGCCAGCAGTTCCTCTAGCGGCTTTTACAATGAGCAGTTCTTC	CASSSSSGFYNEQFF
TRBV30	TRBJ1-1	.	.	TGTGCCTGGAGTGGACGGGGTAGGGGCACTGAAGCTTTCTTT	CAWSGRGRGTEAFF
TRBV27	TRBJ1-2	TRBD1	.	TGTGCCAGCAGTTTATATATGACAGGGACGGGCTACACCTTC	CASSLYMTGTGYTF
TRBV11-3	TRBJ2-1	TRBD2	.	TGTGCCAGCAGCTCAATCCTGGGACTAGCCGCCAATGAGCAGTTCTTC	CASSSILGLAANEQFF
TRBV7-9	TRBJ1-2	TRBD1	.	TGTGCCACACACCCCGGGACAGCCTATGGCTACACCTTC	CATHPGTAYGYTF
TRBV6-5	TRBJ1-1	.	few	TGTGCCAGCAGGTTTACGGGGTCCGCTGAAGCTTTCTTT	CASRFTGSAEAFF
TRBV4-3	TRBJ1-2	TRBD1	.	TGCGCCAGCAGCCGACAGGGGAGGTCCGGCTACACCTTC	CASSRQGRSGYTF
TRBV5-1	TRBJ1-6	.	.	TGCGCCAGCAGCTTCCTTGGGGAAGGAAATTCACCCCTCCACTTT	CASSFLGEGNSPLHF
TRBV13	TRBJ2-4	.	.	TGTGCCAGCAGCGCGCACGGGAGCTTAGCCAAAAACATTCAGTACTTC	CASSAHGSLAKNIQYF